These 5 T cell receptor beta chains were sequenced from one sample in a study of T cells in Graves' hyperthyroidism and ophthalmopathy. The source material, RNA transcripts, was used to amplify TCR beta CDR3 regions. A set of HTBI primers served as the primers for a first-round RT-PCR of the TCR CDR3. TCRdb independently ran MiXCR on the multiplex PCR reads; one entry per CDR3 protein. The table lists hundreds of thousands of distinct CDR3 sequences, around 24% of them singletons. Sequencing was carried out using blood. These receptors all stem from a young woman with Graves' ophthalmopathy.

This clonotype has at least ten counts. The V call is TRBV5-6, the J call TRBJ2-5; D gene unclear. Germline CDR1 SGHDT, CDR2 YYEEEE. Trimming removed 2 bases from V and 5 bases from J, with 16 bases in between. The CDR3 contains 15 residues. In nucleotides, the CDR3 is TGTGCCAGCAGCTTTTTCCGGGCCGTGGGGGAGACCCAGTACTTC. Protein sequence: CASSFFRAVGETQYF.

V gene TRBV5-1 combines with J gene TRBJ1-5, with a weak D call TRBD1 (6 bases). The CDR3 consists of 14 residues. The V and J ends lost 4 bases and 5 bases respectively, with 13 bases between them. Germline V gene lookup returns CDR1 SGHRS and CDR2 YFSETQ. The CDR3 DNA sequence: TGCGCCAGCAGCGCCGGGGGGCAGGATCAGCCCCAGCATTTT. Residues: CASSAGGQDQPQHF.

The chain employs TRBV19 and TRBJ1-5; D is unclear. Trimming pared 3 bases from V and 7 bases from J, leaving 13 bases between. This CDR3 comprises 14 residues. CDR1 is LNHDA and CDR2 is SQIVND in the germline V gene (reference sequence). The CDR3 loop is CASSMGRQWQPQHF. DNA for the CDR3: TGTGCCAGTAGTATGGGAAGGCAGTGGCAGCCCCAGCATTTT. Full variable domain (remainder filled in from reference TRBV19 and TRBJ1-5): DGGITQSPKYLFRKEGQNVTLSCEQNLNHDAMYWYRQDPGQGLRLIYYSQIVNDFQKGDIAEGYSVSREKKESFPLTVTSAQKNPTAFYLCASSMGRQWQPQHFGDGTRLSIL.

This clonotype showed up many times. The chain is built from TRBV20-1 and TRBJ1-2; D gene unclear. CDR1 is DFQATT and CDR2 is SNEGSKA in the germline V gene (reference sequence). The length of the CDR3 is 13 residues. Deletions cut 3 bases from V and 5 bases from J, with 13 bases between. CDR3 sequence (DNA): TGCAGTGCTAGTAGGCCCGCCCGGTATGGCTACACCTTC. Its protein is CSASRPARYGYTF.

The CDR3 nucleotides read TGTGCCAGCAGTTTAGGGTCAGGGAGAGATGGCTACACCTTC. This translates into CASSLGSGRDGYTF. V and J are TRBV12-3 or TRBV12-4 and TRBJ1-2; possible D gene TRBD1, 5 bases. The CDR3 contains 14 residues. Trimming took off 1 base at V and 6 bases at J, with 12 bases between the two ends.